These 26 T cell receptor beta chains came from one sample sequenced in a study of T cells in women clearing cervical HPV infection. Data came from immunoSEQ multiplex PCR; TCRdb stores just in-frame clones and leaves some out. With about 12,000 clones in the sample, the ten largest clones hold around 21%. The sample consisted of blood buffy coat. These receptor sequences come from a woman aged 18-70 years with a cervical HPV16 infection that either progressed to CIN3+ or cleared (not recorded which).

Concerning this clone: Other DNA sequences in the same sample also yield this CDR3. This CDR3 reads CASSRLNGQGAYEQYF. CDR3 DNA (partial): TGTGCCAGCTCCCGTTTAAATGGGCAGGGGGCCTACGAG. J is TRBJ2-7 and V is TRBV18; 7 bases match TRBD1. The CDR3 goes on 3 residues after the read ends, and that part is filled in from the germline J gene. V was clipped by 6 bases and J by 2 bases; unmatched bases: 13. The CDR3 loop spans 16 amino acids. Germline V gives CDR1 KGHSH, CDR2 LQKENI.

Partial CDR3 DNA: TGTGCCAGCAGTGAAGCAGGGGAAGTGGGCTATGGC. Amino acid sequence: CASSEAGEVGYG. From start to end, the CDR3 is CASSEAGEVGYGYTF. The rearrangement uses TRBV6-1 and TRBJ1-2; the D gene is possibly TRBD1 (5 bases). From the germline J gene comes the end of the CDR3, since the read stops 3 residues before it. Trimming stripped 0 bases from V and 4 bases from J, with 12 bases between. This CDR3 has 15 amino acids. Germline lookup yields CDR1 MNHNS and CDR2 SASEGT.

To note about this clone: The read gets to within 3 residues of the CDR3 end, and the germline J gene fills in the rest. This chain uses TRBV19 with TRBJ2-7; 9 bases fit TRBD2. The V and J ends lost 11 bases and 6 bases, in that order; junction bases with no gene match: 14. The CDR3 extends over 14 amino acids. Germline-derived CDR1 and CDR2 are LNHDA and SQIVND (reference sequence). CDR3 DNA, as far as it was read: TGTGCCGCCGGACTAGCGAACGCCGGGGGCGAG. Translated, it gives CAAGLANAGGE. The entire CDR3 protein is CAAGLANAGGEQYF.

With respect to this clone: The CDR3 goes on 3 residues after the read ends, and that part is filled in from the germline J gene. The chain uses TRBV5-1 and TRBJ2-2; TRBD2 matches at 10 bases. CDR1 is SGHRS and CDR2 is YFSETQ in the germline V gene. Trimming removed 4 bases from V and 6 bases from J; junction bases left unmatched: 3. This CDR3 is 14 amino acids long. CDR3 bases read: TGCGCCAGCAGCCCCAGCGGGGGGGCCGGGGAG. Its protein is CASSPSGGAGE. The full CDR3 protein reads CASSPSGGAGELFF.

The sequenced part of the CDR3 DNA is TGTGCCAGTAGTCAAATACGGCGTCAGGGGATGAACACTGAA. This translates into CASSQIRRQGMNTE. The entire CDR3 is CASSQIRRQGMNTEAFF. V gene TRBV19 combines with J gene TRBJ1-1, with a possible D match to TRBD1 (6 bases). The CDR3 extends 3 residues past the end of the read, so its final part is completed from the germline J gene. The CDR3 sequence is 17 residues long. Trimming pared 5 bases from V and 0 bases from J, leaving 19 bases between. Germline assignment: CDR1 LNHDA and CDR2 SQIVND (reference sequence).

Of note for this clone: Read data end 3 residues before the CDR3 end; the end is taken from the germline J gene. The gene calls are TRBV5-5 and TRBJ1-2, with D maybe TRBD1 (5 bases). This CDR3 spans 13 amino acids. Germline CDR1 reads SGHKS; CDR2 reads YYEKEE (reference sequence). V gave up 5 bases and J gave up 3 bases, with 11 bases separating them. CDR3 bases read: TGTGCCAGCAGTAACGGGGGAGACTATGGC. Translation: CASSNGGDYG. In full, the CDR3 is CASSNGGDYGYTF.

About this clone itself: The missing CDR3 end, 3 residues past where the read stops, is filled in from the germline J gene. The chain has TRBV12-3 or TRBV12-4 and TRBJ1-2, with 7 bases matching TRBD1. The CDR3 covers 15 residues. Germline trimming cut 3 bases from V and 0 bases from J; bases unmatched to any gene: 4. The CDR3 loop is CASSLGQPTNYGYTF. The sequenced CDR3 bases are TGTGCCAGCAGTTTGGGACAGCCAACTAACTATGGC.

With regard to this clone: The missing CDR3 end, 3 residues past where the read stops, is filled in from the germline J gene. The genes are TRBV10-3 and TRBJ2-7, with D unresolved. Germline lookup yields CDR1 ENHRY and CDR2 SYGVKD. The CDR3 extends over 14 amino acids. Trimming stripped 6 bases from V and 2 bases from J, with 14 bases between. The CDR3 reads CAIRSRITTYEQYF. The CDR3 bases that were read are TGTGCCATCAGATCGCGGATAACGACCTACGAG.

This clone shows up as medium-sized (0.01 to 0.1%) by frequency. The read halts 3 residues ahead of the CDR3 end, with the missing end drawn from the germline J gene. The chain uses TRBV18 and TRBJ1-3; D ambiguous. This CDR3 has 17 residues. Between the trimmed V and J ends, which lost 2 bases and 0 bases, there was a span of 14 bases. Germline CDR1 KGHSH, CDR2 LQKENI. The part of the CDR3 DNA that was read is TGTGCCAGCTCACCATCTCCGGGGATCTTCTCTGGAAACACC. It yields the protein CASSPSPGIFSGNT. The entire CDR3 reads CASSPSPGIFSGNTIYF.

As concerns this clone: The read stops 3 residues short of the end of the CDR3; the missing end is completed from the germline J gene. This chain uses TRBV20-1 with TRBJ2-6; tentative D call: TRBD2 (7 bases). Per the germline V gene, CDR1 is DFQATT and CDR2 is SNEGSKA (reference sequence). The V and J ends lost 5 bases and 4 bases respectively, with 21 bases between them. CDR3 length equals 17 residues. The CDR3 bases that were read are TGCAGTGCTCTAGGGGGGGGCAGGGGATCGGGGGCCAACGTC. This codes for CSALGGGRGSGANV. The full CDR3 is CSALGGGRGSGANVLTF.

Concerning this clone itself: Read data end 3 residues before the CDR3 end; the end is taken from the germline J gene. This rearrangement joins TRBV19 to TRBJ1-2; TRBD1 aligns across 10 bases. Germline V gene sequence: CDR1 LNHDA, CDR2 SQIVND (reference sequence). The junction had 11 bases not matched to a gene; V was cut back by 5 bases and J by 5 bases. The CDR3 length is 16 residues. The part of the CDR3 DNA that was read is TGTGCCAGTAGTGGCGACAGGGGGCGGGCCTCATATGGC. It encodes CASSGDRGRASYG. The full CDR3 protein reads CASSGDRGRASYGYTF.

Worth noting for this clone: The read halts 3 residues ahead of the CDR3 end, with the missing end drawn from the germline J gene. The rearrangement links TRBV11-2 to TRBJ1-2; possibly TRBD1 for D (5 bases). V lost 11 bases and J 1 base, leaving 17 bases between the germline ends. The CDR3 sequence is 14 residues long. Germline assignment: CDR1 SGHAT and CDR2 FQNNGV. CDR3 sequence reads: CASVVLGRNYGYTF. CDR3 DNA, as far as it was read: TGTGCCTCAGTTGTCTTGGGGCGTAACTATGGC.

Regarding this clone: The DNA ends 3 residues before the CDR3 does, and the rest of the CDR3 is filled in from the germline J gene. V gene TRBV5-1 combines with J gene TRBJ2-7, with 8 nucleotides matching TRBD1. The J segment lost 6 bases and the V segment lost 2 bases, leaving 7 bases of the junction unmatched. The CDR3 runs to 14 residues. Per the germline V gene, CDR1 is SGHRS and CDR2 is YFSETQ. CDR3 amino acids: CASSLGDRITEQYF. CDR3 bases read: TGCGCCAGCAGCTTAGGGGACAGGATCACCGAG.

CDR3 sequence reads: CASSGQGGATHNEQFF. The part of the CDR3 DNA that was read is TGCGCCAGCAGCGGACAAGGGGGGGCGACTCACAATGAG. J is TRBJ2-1 and V is TRBV5-1, with D possibly TRBD2 on 7 matching bases. The read finishes 3 residues shy of the CDR3 end, and the germline J gene is used to complete it. Trimming removed 4 bases at V and 5 bases at J, with 19 bases between. The CDR3 contains 16 residues. Germline lookup yields CDR1 SGHRS and CDR2 YFSETQ.

Details on this clone: With the read ending 3 residues before the CDR3 end, the germline J gene is used to fill in that end. This chain links TRBV28 with TRBJ2-1; 10 bases align to TRBD2. The CDR3 contains 16 residues. Germline CDR1 and CDR2: MDHEN and SYDVKM. J was trimmed by 3 bases and V by 2 bases; bases with no gene match: 4. The DNA read from the CDR3 is TGTGCCAGCAGTTTAAGCGGGGGGGGTTTCTACAATGAG. It translates to CASSLSGGGFYNE. The full-length CDR3 reads as CASSLSGGGFYNEQFF.

Concerning this clone: The read gets to within 3 residues of the CDR3 end, and the germline J gene fills in the rest. The rearrangement uses TRBV5-4 and TRBJ2-2; the D gene is possibly TRBD2 (7 bases). The CDR3 length is 14 residues. Per germline, CDR1 SGHNT and CDR2 YYREEE (reference sequence). V was cut by 6 bases and J by 4 bases, with 13 bases left in between. CDR3 region: CASTGGGGTGELFF. CDR3 DNA (partial): TGTGCCAGCACTGGGGGGGGCGGCACCGGGGAG.

Notes on this clone: Read data end 3 residues before the CDR3 end; the end is taken from the germline J gene. V is TRBV7-3 and J is TRBJ2-1; the match to TRBD2 covers 9 bases. Trimming at V came to 1 base and at J to 6 bases, leaving 7 bases not matched to a gene. The germline V gene encodes CDR1 SGHTA and CDR2 FQGTGA. The CDR3 extends over 16 amino acids. The DNA read from the CDR3 is TGTGCCAGCAGCTTAAGTGCGGGGGGGTCAAGCAATGAG. This gives the protein CASSLSAGGSSNE. The CDR3 in full is CASSLSAGGSSNEQFF.

In terms of frequency, this clone is medium-sized. The CDR3 reads CASSGPGGASTEAFF. The covered CDR3 bases are TGTGCCAGCAGTGGACCCGGGGGGGCAAGCACTGAA. The chain has TRBV2 and TRBJ1-1, with D tentatively TRBD1 (6 bases). The CDR3 is cut off 3 residues early in the read; its end comes from the germline J gene. Deletions cut 4 bases from V and 4 bases from J, with 16 bases between. The germline gives CDR1 SNHLY, CDR2 FYNNEI. The CDR3 consists of 15 residues.

As regards this clone: The read gets to within 3 residues of the CDR3 end, and the germline J gene fills in the rest. The V call is TRBV18, the J call TRBJ2-2, with D possibly called TRBD1 or TRBD2 (5 bases each). CDR1 is KGHSH and CDR2 is LQKENI in the germline V gene. Trimming cost V 3 bases and J 2 bases, with 13 bases left between them. This CDR3 comprises 16 residues. The CDR3 sequence is CASSPYQGDNTGELFF. CDR3 bases read: TGTGCCAGCTCACCGTACCAGGGAGATAACACCGGGGAG.

As for this clone: The read terminates 3 residues ahead of where the CDR3 ends, so the germline J gene completes it. This sequence joins TRBV10-3 and TRBJ2-1, with 11 bases identical to TRBD2. V lost 8 bases, J lost 7 bases, and 4 bases stayed unmatched. The length of the CDR3 is 13 residues. Looked up from germline, CDR1 is ENHRY and CDR2 is SYGVKD. The CDR3 reads CAIGLAGGNEQFF. Incomplete CDR3 DNA: TGTGCCATCGGACTAGCGGGCGGGAATGAG.

On this clone: The read is 3 residues too short to cover the CDR3 end, so that end is filled in from the germline J gene. The rearrangement uses TRBV11-3 and TRBJ1-4; D might be TRBD1 (6 bases). V lost 5 bases, J lost 5 bases, and 12 bases lay in between. Germline CDR1 is SGHNT and CDR2 is YENEEA. This CDR3 contains 14 residues. The sequenced CDR3 bases are TGTGCCAGCAGCCTACGGGACAAAAATGAAAAA. Its protein is CASSLRDKNEK. The whole CDR3 protein reads CASSLRDKNEKLFF.

Judged by frequency, this clone is medium-sized. The read stops 3 residues short of the end of the CDR3; the missing end is completed from the germline J gene. The chain uses TRBV7-3 and TRBJ2-2; the D is unclear. The CDR3 has 13 amino acids. Per the germline V gene, CDR1 is SGHTA and CDR2 is FQGTGA. V dropped 5 bases and J dropped 3 bases, with 7 bases sitting between them. The part of the CDR3 DNA that was read is TGTGCCAGCAGCCTCGGGTACACCGGGGAG. This gives the protein CASSLGYTGE. The whole CDR3 region reads CASSLGYTGELFF.

A word on this clone: The read ends 3 residues early relative to the CDR3; the germline J gene fills the gap. The chain recombines TRBV6-1 with TRBJ1-2; D ambiguous. Trimming cost V 0 bases and J 7 bases, with 9 bases left between them. Germline V lookup: CDR1 MNHNS, CDR2 SASEGT. The CDR3 covers 13 residues. This CDR3 is CASSEAQVAGYTF. CDR3 bases read: TGTGCCAGCAGTGAAGCCCAGGTCGCTGGC.

Judged by frequency, this clone is medium-sized. The CDR3 loop reads CSVPLHEGYGYTF. The sequenced CDR3 bases are TGCAGCGTCCCCTTACACGAGGGCTATGGC. The chain has TRBV29-1 and TRBJ1-2; no clear D. The read falls 3 residues short of the CDR3 end, and the missing part is taken from the germline J gene. There are 13 residues in the CDR3. Germline CDR1 and CDR2: SQVTM and ANQGSEA. Trimming shortened V by 6 bases and J by 4 bases, and 15 bases separated the two germline ends.

Comments on this clone: The read finishes 3 residues shy of the CDR3 end, and the germline J gene is used to complete it. The rearrangement joins TRBV19 to TRBJ1-6; D might be TRBD1 (6 bases). V lost 3 bases and J lost 10, with 16 bases in between. The germline V gene has CDR1 LNHDA and CDR2 SQIVND (reference sequence). The CDR3 covers 15 residues. The CDR3 is CASSIQQGLRSPLHF. The CDR3 DNA, read in part, is TGTGCCAGTAGTATCCAACAGGGACTAAGATCACCC.

CDR3 bases read: TGTGCCAGCTCCGGGACACCATCCTACGAG. Protein: CASSGTPSYE. The full CDR3 sequence reads CASSGTPSYEQYF. V gene TRBV2 combines with J gene TRBJ2-7; tentatively, D is TRBD1 (6 bases). Coverage ceases 3 residues before the CDR3 finishes, and the germline J gene fills in the end. CDR1 is SNHLY and CDR2 is FYNNEI in the germline V gene. This CDR3 spans 13 amino acids. V shed 8 bases and J shed 1 base, with 12 bases lying between them.